A selection of T cell receptor beta chains follows, all from one sample in a study of OX40 agonist ivuxolimab in advanced cancers. TCRdb's table, derived via immunoSEQ multiplex PCR, lists solely in-frame clones and lacks some. The profile shows approximately 49,000 clones, about 86% of them singletons. Sequences were derived from CD4+ or CD8+ T cells sorted from blood, sampled in a trial of the OX40 agonist ivuxolimab. These receptors were taken from an adult with an advanced solid tumor such as melanoma, head and neck, liver or kidney cancer. The CDR3 runs from the conserved cysteine through the conserved F or W. Each record gives: clone size, J gene, V gene, D gene, CDR3 DNA, CDR3 protein. The D gene is left open where the match is weak. Size is omitted from some rows. Given values are once, few, many or a class for expanded clones.

clone_size: few
j_call: TRBJ2-3
v_call: TRBV5-1
d_call: .
cdr3_nt: TGCGCCAGCAGCTTAAGGGGGGGAACAGATACGCAGTATTTT
cdr3_aa: CASSLRGGTDTQYF

clone_size: .
j_call: TRBJ2-1
v_call: TRBV7-9
d_call: .
cdr3_nt: TGTGCCAGCAGCCCTCATAGGGGGAGCTCCTACAATGAGCAGTTCTTC
cdr3_aa: CASSPHRGSSYNEQFF

clone_size: .
j_call: TRBJ2-7
v_call: TRBV29-1
d_call: TRBD2
cdr3_nt: TGCAGCGTGTGGACTAGCGGGAACGAGCAGTACTTC
cdr3_aa: CSVWTSGNEQYF

clone_size: .
j_call: TRBJ2-5
v_call: TRBV27
d_call: .
cdr3_nt: TGTGCCAGCAGAGCCTCGGGGTTACCCCAAGAGACCCAGTACTTC
cdr3_aa: CASRASGLPQETQYF

clone_size: .
j_call: TRBJ2-7
v_call: TRBV15
d_call: .
cdr3_nt: TGTGCCACCAGCAGAGAACGTGCAGGGAGCTACGAGCAGTACTTC
cdr3_aa: CATSRERAGSYEQYF

clone_size: .
j_call: TRBJ2-1
v_call: TRBV9
d_call: TRBD1
cdr3_nt: TGTGCCAGCAGCGTAGCAGGGGGATCCTACAATGAGCAGTTCTTC
cdr3_aa: CASSVAGGSYNEQFF

clone_size: .
j_call: TRBJ2-5
v_call: TRBV21-1
d_call: .
cdr3_nt: TGTGCCAGCACCACTCAAGAGACCCAGTACTTC
cdr3_aa: CASTTQETQYF

clone_size: .
j_call: TRBJ2-2
v_call: TRBV28
d_call: .
cdr3_nt: TGTGCCAGCAGTTTGCGGGTACTCGCCGCGAACACCGAGGAGCTGTTTTTT
cdr3_aa: CASSLRVLAANTEELFF

clone_size: .
j_call: TRBJ2-2
v_call: TRBV4-3
d_call: TRBD1
cdr3_nt: TGCGCCAGCAGCCAAGCCGCGCCGGGACAGGGGGCAACCGGGGAGCTGTTTTTT
cdr3_aa: CASSQAAPGQGATGELFF

clone_size: .
j_call: TRBJ2-3
v_call: TRBV29-1
d_call: TRBD2
cdr3_nt: TGCAGCGTCTTAGCGGGAGGGCCCACAGATACGCAGTATTTT
cdr3_aa: CSVLAGGPTDTQYF